The 8 T cell receptor beta chains given below trace back to one sample, sequenced in a study of human T cells and chemical hapten exposure. The time point denotes: patch test 3, about 24 weeks after DPC sensitization. Treatment here: therapeutic diphenylcyclopropenone sensitization with weekly scalp DPC. TCRdb processed the RACE reads anew with MiXCR; each CDR3 protein has one entry. The sample holds under 100,000 distinct CDR3 sequences; 10% to 11% are singletons and the top ten take around 3.8%. Source: whole blood, taken in connection with sensitization to the hapten diphenylcyclopropenone (DPC). The receptors originated from a woman between 50 and 59 years old with alopecia areata. Some clones in this sample may be carry-over from other donors' samples.

In its sample, this clonotype was seen many times. The chain joins TRBV7-3 to TRBJ2-2; 10 bases line up with TRBD2. Unmatched junction bases numbered 14, after V lost 5 bases and J lost 5 bases. Germline V lookup: CDR1 SGHTA, CDR2 FQGTGA. This CDR3 is 18 amino acids long. CDR3 protein: CASSPSSLSAGGTGELFF. The CDR3 DNA follows: TGTGCCAGCAGCCCCAGCTCCTTATCAGCGGGAGGGACCGGGGAGCTGTTTTTT.

This clonotype was recorded many times. This chain uses TRBV28 with TRBJ2-7; 13 nucleotides match TRBD2. Germline V CDR1 and CDR2: MDHEN, SYDVKM. The CDR3 runs to 16 residues. J gave up 6 bases and V 3 bases, and 8 bases lay outside the gene matches. CDR3 region: CASSFRTSGSFREQYF. Written as DNA, the CDR3 is TGTGCCAGCAGTTTTCGGACTAGCGGGAGCTTCCGCGAGCAGTACTTC.

Many counts were recorded for this clonotype. The J gene is TRBJ1-1, the V gene TRBV7-9, with a tentative D call TRBD1 (6 bases). The CDR3 spans 15 residues. Trimming stripped 5 bases from V and 1 base from J, with 14 bases between. Germline V gene data show CDR1 as SEHNR and CDR2 as FQNEAQ (reference sequence). The CDR3 reads CASSQHGGSNTEAFF. The CDR3, as DNA: TGTGCCAGCAGCCAACACGGGGGCTCGAACACTGAAGCTTTCTTT.

There are a few counts of this clonotype. V usage is TRBV11-2 and J usage is TRBJ2-5; 9 bases match TRBD1. The CDR3 sequence is 14 residues long. Per germline, CDR1 SGHAT and CDR2 FQNNGV. V lost 9 bases and J lost 1; bases outside the gene matches: 6. CDR3: CASKDRGSQETQYF. In DNA form, the CDR3 reads TGTGCCAGTAAGGACAGGGGCAGCCAAGAGACCCAGTACTTC.

Many counts were recorded for this clonotype. The rearrangement links TRBV14 to TRBJ1-1; TRBD1 might be the D (5 bases). CDR3 length: 18 amino acids. Germline CDR1 SGHDN, CDR2 FVKESK. The V end was cut by 0 bases, the J end by 0 bases, with 17 bases between. The CDR3 DNA sequence: TGTGCCAGCAGCCAAGAGTCGGTTTGGGGACGGTTGAACACTGAAGCTTTCTTT. This codes for CASSQESVWGRLNTEAFF.

This clonotype was seen a handful of times. The chain combines TRBV11-2 with TRBJ2-5; TRBD1 agrees at 10 bases. Germline loops: CDR1 SGHAT, CDR2 FQNNGV. V shed 5 bases, J shed 3 bases, and the junction held 6 bases outside the gene matches. This CDR3 region has 15 residues. CDR3 amino acids: CASSRQGAGKETQYF. The CDR3 DNA is TGTGCCAGCAGCCGACAGGGGGCGGGAAAAGAGACCCAGTACTTC.

This clonotype appeared many times. The CDR3 region has the DNA TGTGCCAGCAGCCCGGGGGGGGCCGGGGCCAACGTCCTGACTTTC. Its translation is CASSPGGAGANVLTF. The V call is TRBV11-3, the J call TRBJ2-6, with 8 bases that match TRBD2. V shed 5 bases and J 4 bases; nucleotides not matched to a gene: 4. The germline V gene encodes CDR1 SGHNT and CDR2 YENEEA. The CDR3 extends over 15 amino acids.

This clonotype was counted between two and nine times. This sequence joins TRBV29-1 and TRBJ2-2; D possibly corresponds to TRBD1 (7 bases). V was pared by 5 bases and J by 5 bases, with 15 bases between. This CDR3 comprises 14 residues. CDR1 SQVTM and CDR2 ANQGSEA come from the germline V gene. CDR3 amino acids: CSVITSRGTGELFF. The DNA of the CDR3 is TGCAGCGTTATAACTAGCAGGGGGACCGGGGAGCTGTTTTTT.